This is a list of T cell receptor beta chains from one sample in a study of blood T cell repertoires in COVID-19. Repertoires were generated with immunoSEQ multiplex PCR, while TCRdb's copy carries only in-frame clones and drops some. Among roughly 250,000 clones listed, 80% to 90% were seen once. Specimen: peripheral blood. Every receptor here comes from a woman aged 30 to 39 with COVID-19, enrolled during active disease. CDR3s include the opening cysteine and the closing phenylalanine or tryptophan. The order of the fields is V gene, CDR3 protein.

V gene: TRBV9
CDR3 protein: CASSLFGGQGVSGANVLTF

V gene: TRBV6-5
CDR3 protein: CASSYSGWEETQYF

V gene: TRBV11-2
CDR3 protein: CASSLDPGSYEQYF

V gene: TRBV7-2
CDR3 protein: CASSLRRTGNQPQHF

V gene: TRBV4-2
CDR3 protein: CASSAPTYEQYF

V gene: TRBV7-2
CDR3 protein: CASSLDSGQGRGYTF

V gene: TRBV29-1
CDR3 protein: CSVGLGREQFF

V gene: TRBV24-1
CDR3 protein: CATSDFGHGGYTF

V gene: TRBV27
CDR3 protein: CASSFSVGDTQYF

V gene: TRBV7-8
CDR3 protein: CASSLTPATNEKLFF

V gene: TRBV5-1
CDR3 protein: CASSLADAGGHQYF

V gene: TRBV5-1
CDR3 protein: CASTFNKGPRGYNSSGANVLTF

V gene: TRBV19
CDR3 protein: CASGQGNTEAFF

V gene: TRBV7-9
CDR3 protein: CASSAYSSTGELFF

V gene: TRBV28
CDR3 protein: CASRPPGQGYEQYF

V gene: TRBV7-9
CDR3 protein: CASSATGGNLYEQYF

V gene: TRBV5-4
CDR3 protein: CASTLPGRGLSSYNEQFF

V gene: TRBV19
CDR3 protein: CASSIGTVHEQYF

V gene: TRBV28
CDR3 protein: CASSLDRVYGYTF

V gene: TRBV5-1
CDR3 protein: CASSSPRGASTDTQYF

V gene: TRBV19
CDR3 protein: CASRARGLGNQPQHF

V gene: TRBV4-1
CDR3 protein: CASSLRTSGSTDTQYF

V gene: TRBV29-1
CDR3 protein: CSVVTGGLYEQYF

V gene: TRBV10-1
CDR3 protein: CASSESLGDTQYF

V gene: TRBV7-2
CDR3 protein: CASSVDRGQPQHF

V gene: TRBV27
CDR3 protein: CASSLGLTYEQYF

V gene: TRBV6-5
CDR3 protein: CASSQQGLYTEAFF

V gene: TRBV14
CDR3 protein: CASSQDLGRADTQYF